Below, one TCR beta chain is given with its context. Its binding antigen is unknown. Library preparation was by 5' RACE. The input for every TCR library was around 3,600 ng of total RNA. For each sample, cDNA was synthesized in eight separate reactions using SMARTScribe reverse transcriptase. During cDNA synthesis, template switching introduced unique molecular identifiers that contained a 6-nucleotide sample barcode. Two nested PCRs of approximately 16 and 10 cycles amplified the TCRalpha and TCRbeta cDNA, and bead purification followed each PCR. Before amplification, the cDNA was treated with uracil DNA-glycosylase and purified using the QIAquick PCR purification kit. The second PCR was the step at which Illumina TruSeq-compatible adapters and sample-specific barcodes were added. Library quality and concentration were assessed using TapeStation and Qubit, and 4.5 to 6.5 ng of each library was pooled. Sequencing of pooled libraries was carried out on an Illumina HiSeq2500 single-index Rapid Run using 2 x 100 bp reads and custom sequencing primers. The source study handled its data this way. PCR and sequencing errors were corrected by UMI-based consensus assembly using MiGEC version 1.2.6. V(D)J alignment, clonotype assembly and CDR3 extraction were performed with MiXCR version 2.1.1. Normalisation of gene usage, clonotype sharing and MAIT/NKT TCR abundance was achieved by analysing the top 1000, 10 000 and 20 000 clonotypes per sample. Diversity was computed as the inverse Simpson index with the vegan R package after downsampling to 27 000 UMIs. Paired Mann-Whitney U tests were applied to discordant twin pairs, with Benjamini-Hochberg correction for multiple testing. After TCRdb reprocessed the reads, each CDR3 protein sequence was kept as one row, without DNA. V and J calls and clone size were set by TCRdb, not the authors. The table for this sample lists about 160,000 distinct CDR3 sequences. The ten largest clones take up approximately 2.4% of the sample.

A roughly 2.5 ml peripheral blood sample was drawn into PAXgene tubes per donor and stored at -80°C. Total RNA was isolated from whole blood with the PAXgene blood miRNA kit on an automated QIAcube, without T cell sorting. Deep TCRalpha and TCRbeta repertoire profiling with unique molecular barcoding was performed on peripheral blood of monozygotic twin pairs concordant or discordant for inflammatory bowel disease. Smoking habits were recorded for all twin pairs, with individuals classified as current, former or never smokers. This specimen belongs to a study of monozygotic twins with inflammatory bowel disease (dated 2019 in TCRdb). Regarding the study in general: The full study comprised 28 monozygotic twin pairs: nine German pairs (four IBD-concordant, five IBD-discordant) and 19 IBD-discordant Danish pairs. The search for disease-associated traits relied mainly on comparing, within discordant pairs, IBD patients with their genetically identical healthy co-twins. Each individual had, on average, about 151 000 unique TCRalpha sequences and 181 000 unique TCRbeta sequences available for analysis. Here is what the overall study found, with its caveats: The results gave no support for a single strong signal or clonotype linked to IBD. Concordant and discordant twins showed no difference in repertoire similarity, possibly because of limited statistical power. A decrease in TCRbeta repertoire diversity, as measured by inverse Simpson index, was observed in IBD patients compared with their healthy co-twins. Because patients were on differing immunosuppressive treatments, the repertoires may have picked up extra background noise and inter-individual variability. Compared with healthy twins, IBD patients had fewer clonotypes in common with other individuals, a difference most pronounced in patients showing signs of disease activity. Distinction between different T cell subtypes could not be achieved in the analysis.

Spanning cysteine to phenylalanine, the CDR3 consists of 12 amino acids. The record lacks a DNA sequence. This clonotype was obtained from a human donor with ulcerative colitis or Crohn's disease, or a healthy co-twin of an affected twin (not recorded which). The specimen was blood. Recombination connected TRBV12-3 or TRBV12-4 to TRBJ2-2. The CDR3: CASSTLVGELFF.